These T cell receptor beta chains were read from a single sample in a study of PD-1 blockade in mismatch repair-deficient tumors. TCRdb keeps only in-frame clones here, not all; method: immunoSEQ multiplex PCR. The sample lists 20,000 to 30,000 clones; 84% were seen once. This material consisted of PBMCs, taken before pembrolizumab treatment. These receptors were collected from an adult with mismatch repair-deficient cancer. The CDR3 runs from the conserved cysteine through the conserved F or W. Each record gives: J gene, clone size, V gene, D gene, CDR3 length, CDR3 protein, CDR3 DNA. The D gene is left open where the match is weak. A clone size is listed for some rows: how often the clone was seen (once, few, many), or a class if it is expanded.

TRBJ2-5 - TRBV7-9 TRBD2 15 CASSFGTSGLRAQYF TGTGCCAGCAGCTTTGGGACTAGCGGGCTCCGGGCCCAGTACTTC
TRBJ1-5 once TRBV27 - 14 CASSLWQGSQPQHF TGTGCCAGCAGTTTATGGCAGGGGAGTCAGCCCCAGCATTTT
TRBJ1-1 - TRBV5-4 - 15 CASSWGGQMNTEAFF TGTGCCAGCAGCTGGGGGGGGCAGATGAACACTGAAGCTTTCTTT
TRBJ2-1 - TRBV5-6 TRBD1 17 CASSPTPGQGRYNEQFF TGTGCCAGCAGCCCTACCCCCGGACAGGGTCGGTACAATGAGCAGTTCTTC
TRBJ1-4 - TRBV9 - 15 CASGGKGGGNEKLFF TGTGCCAGCGGGGGGAAGGGCGGAGGAAATGAAAAACTGTTTTTT
TRBJ2-5 - TRBV5-1 - 14 CASSSSTGRETQYF TGCGCCAGCAGCTCATCGACAGGCCGAGAGACCCAGTACTTC
TRBJ2-1 - TRBV19 TRBD2 14 CASSLREATDEQFF TGTGCCAGTAGTCTGCGGGAGGCTACGGATGAGCAGTTCTTC
TRBJ2-7 - TRBV28 TRBD2 15 CASSSHGLAGYEQYF TGTGCCAGCAGTTCACACGGACTAGCGGGCTACGAGCAGTACTTC
TRBJ1-1 - TRBV27 - 15 CASYSSAVVNTEAFF TGTGCCAGCTATTCCAGCGCGGTGGTGAACACTGAAGCTTTCTTT
TRBJ2-1 few TRBV7-3 - 13 CASSPTGADEQFF TGTGCCAGCAGCCCCACTGGAGCTGATGAGCAGTTCTTC
TRBJ2-7 - TRBV28 TRBD2 14 CASSLLGRAGEQYF TGTGCCAGCAGTTTATTGGGGAGGGCGGGGGAGCAGTACTTC
TRBJ1-1 - TRBV1 - 16 CTSSQGLAPLNTEAFF TGCACCAGCAGCCAAGGGCTTGCCCCCCTGAACACTGAAGCTTTCTTT
TRBJ1-2 - TRBV11-2 - 13 CASSSQGNYGYTF TGTGCCAGCAGCTCTCAGGGGAACTATGGCTACACCTTC
TRBJ2-1 - TRBV7-3 - 14 CASSPNTGNGEQFF TGTGCCAGCAGCCCTAACACAGGGAATGGTGAGCAGTTCTTC
TRBJ2-5 - TRBV19 TRBD1 14 CASSFRDSQETQYF TGTGCCAGTAGTTTCCGGGACAGCCAAGAGACCCAGTACTTC
TRBJ1-2 - TRBV6-1 - 12 CASSEGFYDYTF TGTGCCAGCAGTGAGGGCTTCTATGACTACACCTTC
TRBJ2-4 - TRBV11-3 TRBD2 16 CASSRGGKLAKNIQYF TGTGCCAGCAGCCGCGGGGGGAAGCTAGCCAAAAACATTCAGTACTTC
TRBJ1-5 medium-sized TRBV10-3 TRBD1 14 CATGTGDPNQPQHF TGTGCCACCGGGACAGGGGACCCCAATCAGCCCCAGCATTTT
TRBJ2-3 - TRBV30 TRBD2 15 CAWSGREGETDTQYF TGTGCCTGGAGTGGGCGGGAGGGGGAAACAGATACGCAGTATTTT
TRBJ2-7 few TRBV30 TRBD2 14 CAWSKASGTDEQYF TGTGCCTGGAGTAAGGCTAGCGGGACCGACGAGCAGTACTTC
TRBJ2-6 once TRBV25-1 - 15 CASSGALGGANVLTF TGTGCCAGCAGCGGAGCCCTAGGTGGGGCCAACGTCCTGACTTTC
TRBJ2-5 - TRBV25-1 TRBD2 14 CASSDKLAGETQYF TGTGCCAGCAGTGATAAGCTAGCGGGGGAGACCCAGTACTTC
TRBJ2-3 - TRBV28 TRBD2 17 CASSLLGLAEGTDTQYF TGTGCCAGCAGTCTTCTCGGACTAGCGGAGGGGACAGATACGCAGTATTTT
TRBJ2-1 - TRBV5-1 - 13 CASSLAGGLEKFF TGCGCCAGCAGCTTGGCCGGGGGGCTGGAAAAGTTCTTC
TRBJ2-7 few TRBV10-3 - 15 CAISESRESIHEQYF TGTGCCATCAGTGAGTCTCGGGAATCCATCCACGAGCAGTACTTC
TRBJ2-5 - TRBV28 - 13 CASRNVWPETQYF TGTGCCAGCAGAAACGTCTGGCCCGAGACCCAGTACTTC
TRBJ1-3 - TRBV2 - 12 CASTDRGGPLYF TGTGCCAGCACCGATCGGGGGGGCCCCCTATATTTT
TRBJ2-1 - TRBV6-6 TRBD2 16 CASSYSIGTSRNEQFF TGTGCCAGCAGTTACTCGATCGGGACTAGCCGGAATGAGCAGTTCTTC
TRBJ1-1 - TRBV10-3 TRBD1 13 CAIRGGGNTEAFF TGTGCCATCCGAGGGGGCGGTAACACTGAAGCTTTCTTT
TRBJ1-6 few TRBV9 - 14 CASSVAQGPSPLHF TGTGCCAGCAGCGTAGCGCAGGGTCCGTCACCCCTCCACTTT
TRBJ1-5 - TRBV5-1 TRBD1 14 CASSPDRGEQPQHF TGCGCCAGCAGCCCCGACAGGGGGGAACAGCCCCAGCATTTT
TRBJ2-5 - TRBV25-1 - 13 CASSDLRGETQYF TGTGCCAGCAGTGACCTGAGGGGGGAGACCCAGTACTTC
TRBJ2-1 - TRBV29-1 TRBD1 13 CSVQGGPGNEQFF TGCAGCGTACAGGGGGGACCTGGCAATGAGCAGTTCTTC
TRBJ2-5 - TRBV7-9 TRBD2 16 CASSLIGTSSQETQYF TGTGCCAGCAGCTTAATAGGGACTAGCAGTCAAGAGACCCAGTACTTC
TRBJ1-2 - TRBV10-3 - 14 CAISPGPPEEGYTF TGTGCCATCAGCCCCGGGCCTCCGGAGGAAGGCTACACCTTC
TRBJ2-3 - TRBV28 TRBD1 15 CASSTGTGLTDTQYF TGTGCCAGCAGTACCGGGACAGGACTCACAGATACGCAGTATTTT
TRBJ2-5 once TRBV10-1 TRBD1 15 CASSEDDRGGETQYF TGCGCCAGCAGTGAGGACGACAGGGGTGGTGAGACCCAGTACTTC
TRBJ2-1 - TRBV25-1 TRBD1 17 CASNRDRGPLFGNEQFF TGTGCCAGCAACCGGGACAGGGGCCCCCTTTTTGGCAATGAGCAGTTCTTC
TRBJ1-4 - TRBV5-1 - 12 CASSPPGEKLFF TGCGCCAGCAGCCCCCCGGGAGAAAAACTGTTTTTT
TRBJ1-2 once TRBV5-1 TRBD1 14 CASSGRDRGGGYTF TGCGCCAGCAGCGGACGGGACAGGGGAGGTGGCTACACCTTC
TRBJ2-7 few TRBV2 TRBD1 11 CASRQGYEQYF TGTGCCAGTCGACAGGGCTACGAGCAGTACTTC
TRBJ2-1 - TRBV15 TRBD1 18 CATSNWTGGKASYNEQFF TGTGCCACCAGCAATTGGACAGGGGGCAAGGCCTCCTACAATGAGCAGTTCTTC
TRBJ1-4 - TRBV28 - 15 CASSTGGRANEKLFF TGTGCCAGCAGTACCGGAGGGAGGGCTAATGAAAAACTGTTTTTT
TRBJ2-7 - TRBV5-1 TRBD1 14 CASSGQGATYEQYF TGCGCCAGCAGCGGACAGGGGGCGACCTACGAGCAGTACTTC
TRBJ2-1 - TRBV19 TRBD2 12 CASGGRAGEQFF TGTGCCAGTGGCGGGAGGGCCGGTGAGCAGTTCTTC
TRBJ2-7 - TRBV5-8 TRBD1 12 CASSPGDRDALF TGTGCCAGCAGCCCTGGGGACAGGGACGCGTTATTC
TRBJ1-1 - TRBV11-2 - 12 CASSLRSGEAFF TGTGCCAGCAGTTTGAGAAGCGGGGAAGCTTTCTTT
TRBJ2-1 - TRBV5-1 - 14 CASSLGHDYNEQFF TGCGCCAGCAGCTTGGGACATGATTACAATGAGCAGTTCTTC
TRBJ1-6 - TRBV18 - 15 CASSTTGNYNSPLHF TGTGCCAGCTCTACGACAGGAAACTATAATTCACCCCTCCACTTT
TRBJ2-7 - TRBV25-1 TRBD1 14 CASSRQGPTYEQYF TGTGCCAGCAGCAGACAGGGTCCGACGTACGAGCAGTACTTC
TRBJ2-5 - TRBV5-1 TRBD1 15 CASSLLGTDQETQYF TGCGCCAGCAGCCTTCTGGGGACAGACCAAGAGACCCAGTACTTC
TRBJ1-1 - TRBV11-2 - 14 CASSLNWQGSEAFF TGTGCCAGCAGCTTGAATTGGCAGGGGTCTGAAGCTTTCTTT
TRBJ2-5 - TRBV27 - 11 CASTQGETQYF TGTGCCAGCACCCAAGGAGAAACCCAGTACTTC
TRBJ2-5 - TRBV10-3 TRBD2 15 CAISETSGITQTQYF TGTGCCATCAGCGAGACTAGCGGGATTACCCAGACCCAGTACTTC
TRBJ2-6 - TRBV19 TRBD1 15 CASRVTGTGANVLTF TGTGCCAGTAGGGTGACAGGGACTGGGGCCAACGTCCTGACTTTC
TRBJ2-7 - TRBV29-1 TRBD2 14 CSVFGTSGSNEQYF TGCAGCGTTTTTGGGACTAGCGGGAGTAACGAGCAGTACTTC
TRBJ1-2 - TRBV23-1 TRBD1 14 CASSQDRGPCGYTF TGCGCCAGCAGTCAAGACAGGGGGCCATGTGGCTACACCTTC
TRBJ1-5 - TRBV28 - 15 CASSLFRYSNQPQHF TGTGCCAGCAGTTTATTTCGCTATAGCAATCAGCCCCAGCATTTT